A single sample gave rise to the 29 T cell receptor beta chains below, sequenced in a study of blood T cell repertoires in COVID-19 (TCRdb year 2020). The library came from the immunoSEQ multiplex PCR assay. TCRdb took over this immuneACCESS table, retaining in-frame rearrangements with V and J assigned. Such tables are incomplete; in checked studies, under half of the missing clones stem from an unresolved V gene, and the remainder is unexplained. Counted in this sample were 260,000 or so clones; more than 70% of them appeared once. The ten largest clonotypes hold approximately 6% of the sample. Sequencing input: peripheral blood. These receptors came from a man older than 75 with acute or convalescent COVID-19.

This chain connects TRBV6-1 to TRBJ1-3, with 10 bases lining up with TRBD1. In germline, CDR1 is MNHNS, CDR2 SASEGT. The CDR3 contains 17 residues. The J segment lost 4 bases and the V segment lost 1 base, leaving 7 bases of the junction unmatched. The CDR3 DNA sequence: TGTGCCAGCAGTGAAGGGACGGGACAGGGGTTCGGAAACACCATATATTTT. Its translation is CASSEGTGQGFGNTIYF.

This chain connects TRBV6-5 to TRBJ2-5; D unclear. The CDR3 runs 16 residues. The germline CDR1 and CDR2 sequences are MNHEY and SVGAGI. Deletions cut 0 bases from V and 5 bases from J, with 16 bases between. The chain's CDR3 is CASSYSRPPTQETQYF. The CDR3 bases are TGTGCCAGCAGTTACTCGAGGCCACCCACGCAGGAGACCCAGTACTTC.

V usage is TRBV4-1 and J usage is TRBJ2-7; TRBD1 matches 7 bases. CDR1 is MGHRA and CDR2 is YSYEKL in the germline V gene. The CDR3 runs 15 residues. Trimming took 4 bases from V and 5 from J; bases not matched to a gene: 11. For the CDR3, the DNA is TGCGCCAGCAGCCCAGGACAGGCCCAGCCCCACGAGCAGTACTTC. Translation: CASSPGQAQPHEQYF.

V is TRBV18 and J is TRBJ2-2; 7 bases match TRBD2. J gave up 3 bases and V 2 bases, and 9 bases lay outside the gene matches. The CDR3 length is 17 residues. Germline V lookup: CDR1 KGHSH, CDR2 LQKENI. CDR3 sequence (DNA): TGTGCCAGCTCACCAAGGCCCCCGGGGGGTCACACCGGGGAGCTGTTTTTT. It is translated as CASSPRPPGGHTGELFF.

CDR3 protein: CASSLGQGASEAFF. The CDR3 coding sequence is TGTGCCAGCAGTTTAGGGCAGGGGGCTTCTGAAGCTTTCTTT. V and J are TRBV27 and TRBJ1-1, with 8 bases identical to TRBD1. This CDR3 has 14 amino acids. V gave up 2 bases and J gave up 6 bases; unmatched junction bases: 5. Per the germline V gene, CDR1 is MNHEY and CDR2 is SMNVEV (reference sequence).

The DNA for the CDR3 is TGCGCCAGCAGCCAAACTTGGGCGGGGACAGGGATGGGCTACACCTTC. Translating it yields CASSQTWAGTGMGYTF. The chain recombines TRBV5-1 with TRBJ1-2, with TRBD1 matching 9 bases. Germline trimming cut 4 bases from V and 8 bases from J; bases unmatched to any gene: 15. The CDR3 consists of 16 residues. Germline V CDR1 and CDR2: SGHRS, YFSETQ.

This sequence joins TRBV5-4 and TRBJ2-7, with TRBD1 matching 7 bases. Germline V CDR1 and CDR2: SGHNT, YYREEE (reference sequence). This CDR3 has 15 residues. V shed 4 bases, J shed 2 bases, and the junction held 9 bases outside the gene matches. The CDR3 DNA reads TGTGCCAGCAGCGCGGGTGCGACAGGGACCTACGAGCAGTACTTC. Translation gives CASSAGATGTYEQYF.

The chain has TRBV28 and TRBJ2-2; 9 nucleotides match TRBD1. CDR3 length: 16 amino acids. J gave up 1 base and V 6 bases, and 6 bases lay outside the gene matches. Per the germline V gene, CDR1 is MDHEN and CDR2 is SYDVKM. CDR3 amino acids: CASRPQGALNTGELFF. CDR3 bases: TGTGCCAGCAGACCACAGGGGGCACTGAACACCGGGGAGCTGTTTTTT.

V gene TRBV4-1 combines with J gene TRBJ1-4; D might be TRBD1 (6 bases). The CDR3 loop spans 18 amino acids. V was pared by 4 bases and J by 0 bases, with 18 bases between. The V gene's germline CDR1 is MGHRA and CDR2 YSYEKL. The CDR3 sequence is CASSPSGQGFPTNEKLFF. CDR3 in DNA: TGCGCCAGCAGCCCCTCGGGCCAGGGGTTTCCAACTAATGAAAAACTGTTTTTT.

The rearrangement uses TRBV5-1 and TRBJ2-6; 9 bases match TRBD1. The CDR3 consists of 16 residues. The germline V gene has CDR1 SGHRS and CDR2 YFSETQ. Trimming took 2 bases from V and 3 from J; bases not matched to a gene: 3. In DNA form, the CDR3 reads TGCGCCAGCAGCTTACAGGGGGCTGGTGGGGCCAACGTCCTGACTTTC. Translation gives CASSLQGAGGANVLTF.

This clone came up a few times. CDR3 protein: CASGNRDYEQYF. The CDR3 coding sequence is TGTGCCAGTGGGAACAGGGATTACGAGCAGTACTTC. This chain uses TRBV19 with TRBJ2-7, with a weak D call TRBD1 (6 bases). V lost 8 bases to trimming and J lost 4 bases, with 12 bases between them. CDR1 is LNHDA, CDR2 SQIVND, per germline (reference sequence). The CDR3 covers 12 residues.

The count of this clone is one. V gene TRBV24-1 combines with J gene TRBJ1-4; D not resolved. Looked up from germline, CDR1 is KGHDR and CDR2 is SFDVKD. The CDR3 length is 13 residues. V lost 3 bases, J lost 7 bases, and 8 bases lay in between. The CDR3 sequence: CATSDPSIEKLFF. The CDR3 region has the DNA TGTGCCACCAGTGATCCTAGTATTGAAAAACTGTTTTTT.

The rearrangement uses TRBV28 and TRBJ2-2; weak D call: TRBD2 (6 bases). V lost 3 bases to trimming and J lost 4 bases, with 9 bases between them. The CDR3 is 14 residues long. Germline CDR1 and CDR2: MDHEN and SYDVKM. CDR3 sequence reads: CASSLLGGTGELFF. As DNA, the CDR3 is TGTGCCAGCAGTTTGTTGGGAGGCACCGGGGAGCTGTTTTTT.

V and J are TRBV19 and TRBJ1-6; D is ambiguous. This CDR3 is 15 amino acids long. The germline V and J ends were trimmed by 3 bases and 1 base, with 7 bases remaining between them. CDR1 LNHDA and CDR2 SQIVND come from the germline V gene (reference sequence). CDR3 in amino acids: CASSIRESYNSPLHF. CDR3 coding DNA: TGTGCCAGTAGTATCCGGGAATCCTATAATTCACCCCTCCACTTT.

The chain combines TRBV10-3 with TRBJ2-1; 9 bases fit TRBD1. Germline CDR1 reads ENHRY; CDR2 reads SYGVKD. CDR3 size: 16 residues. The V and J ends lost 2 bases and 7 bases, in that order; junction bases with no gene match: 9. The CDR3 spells CAISEPGNRGLNEQFF. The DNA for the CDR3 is TGTGCCATCAGTGAGCCGGGAAACAGGGGGCTGAATGAGCAGTTCTTC.

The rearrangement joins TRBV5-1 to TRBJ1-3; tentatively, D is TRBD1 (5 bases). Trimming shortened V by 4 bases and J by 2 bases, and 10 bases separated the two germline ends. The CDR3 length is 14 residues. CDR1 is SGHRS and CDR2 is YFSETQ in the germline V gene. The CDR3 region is CASSPPGPGNTIYF. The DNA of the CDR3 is TGCGCCAGCAGCCCCCCAGGGCCTGGAAACACCATATATTTT.

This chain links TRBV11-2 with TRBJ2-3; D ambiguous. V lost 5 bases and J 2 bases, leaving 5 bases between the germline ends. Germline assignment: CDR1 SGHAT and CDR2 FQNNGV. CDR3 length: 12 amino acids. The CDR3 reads CASSQFTDTQYF. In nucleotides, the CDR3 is TGTGCCAGCAGCCAGTTCACAGATACGCAGTATTTT. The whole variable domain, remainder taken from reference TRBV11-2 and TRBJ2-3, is EAGVAQSPRYKIIEKRQSVAFWCNPISGHATLYWYQQILGQGPKLLIQFQNNGVVDDSQLPKDRFSAERLKGVDSTLKIQPAKLEDSAVYLCASSQFTDTQYFGPGTRLTVL.

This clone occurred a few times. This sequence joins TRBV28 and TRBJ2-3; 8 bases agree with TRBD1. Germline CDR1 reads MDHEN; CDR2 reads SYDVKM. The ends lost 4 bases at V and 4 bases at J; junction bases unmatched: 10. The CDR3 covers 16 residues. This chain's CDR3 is CASSSPGTGAPDTQYF. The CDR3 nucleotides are TGTGCCAGCAGTTCCCCCGGGACAGGAGCACCAGATACGCAGTATTTT.

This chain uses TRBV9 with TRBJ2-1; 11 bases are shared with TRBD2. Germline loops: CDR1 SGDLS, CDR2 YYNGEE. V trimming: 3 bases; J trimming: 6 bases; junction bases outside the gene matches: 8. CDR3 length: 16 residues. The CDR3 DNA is TGTGCCAGCAGCGCTACTAGCGGGAGACCCCTCAATGAGCAGTTCTTC. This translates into CASSATSGRPLNEQFF.

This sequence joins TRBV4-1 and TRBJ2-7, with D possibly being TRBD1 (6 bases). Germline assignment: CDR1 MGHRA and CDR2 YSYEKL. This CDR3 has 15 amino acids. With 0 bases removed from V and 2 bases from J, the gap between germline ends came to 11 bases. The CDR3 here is CASSQDGTRTYEQYF. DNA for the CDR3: TGCGCCAGCAGCCAAGACGGGACACGAACCTACGAGCAGTACTTC.

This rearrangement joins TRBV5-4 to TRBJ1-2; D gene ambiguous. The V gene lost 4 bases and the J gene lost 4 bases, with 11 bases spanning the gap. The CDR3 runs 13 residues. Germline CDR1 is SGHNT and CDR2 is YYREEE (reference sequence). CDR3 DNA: TGTGCCAGCAGCGTGGACTCCATCTATGGCTACACCTTC. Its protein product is CASSVDSIYGYTF.

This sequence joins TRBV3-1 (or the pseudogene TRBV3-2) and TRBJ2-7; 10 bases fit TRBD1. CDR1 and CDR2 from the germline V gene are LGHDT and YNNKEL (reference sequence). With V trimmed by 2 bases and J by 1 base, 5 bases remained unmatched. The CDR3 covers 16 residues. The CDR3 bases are TGTGCCAGCAGCCAACTTCCGGGACAGGGGTCCTACGAGCAGTACTTC. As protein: CASSQLPGQGSYEQYF.

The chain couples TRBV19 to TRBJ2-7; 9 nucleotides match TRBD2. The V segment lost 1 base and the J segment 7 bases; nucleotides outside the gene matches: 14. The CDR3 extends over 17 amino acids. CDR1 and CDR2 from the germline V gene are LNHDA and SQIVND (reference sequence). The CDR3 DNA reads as TGTGCCAGTAGTATAGTGACTAGCGGAGCCACACCGGTGGAGCAGTACTTC. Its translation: CASSIVTSGATPVEQYF.

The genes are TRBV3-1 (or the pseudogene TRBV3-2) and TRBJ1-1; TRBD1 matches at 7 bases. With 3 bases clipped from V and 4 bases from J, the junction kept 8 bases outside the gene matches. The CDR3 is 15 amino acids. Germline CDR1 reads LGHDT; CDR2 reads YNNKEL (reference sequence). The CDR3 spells CASSQTGWRGTEAFF. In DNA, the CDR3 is TGTGCCAGCAGCCAGACAGGGTGGCGGGGCACTGAAGCTTTCTTT.

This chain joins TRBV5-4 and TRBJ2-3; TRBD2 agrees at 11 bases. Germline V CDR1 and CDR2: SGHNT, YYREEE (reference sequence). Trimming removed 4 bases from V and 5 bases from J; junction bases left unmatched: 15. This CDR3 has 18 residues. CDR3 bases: TGTGCCAGCAGCCCCCAAACCCGGGGACTAGCGGACGGAGATACGCAGTATTTT. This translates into CASSPQTRGLADGDTQYF.

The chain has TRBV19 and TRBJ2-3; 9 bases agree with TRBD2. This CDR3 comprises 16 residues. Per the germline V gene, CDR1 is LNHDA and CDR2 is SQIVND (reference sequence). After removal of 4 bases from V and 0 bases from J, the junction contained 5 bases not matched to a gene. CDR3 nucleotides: TGTGCCAGTAGTAAAAGACTAGCGGACAGCACAGATACGCAGTATTTT. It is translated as CASSKRLADSTDTQYF.

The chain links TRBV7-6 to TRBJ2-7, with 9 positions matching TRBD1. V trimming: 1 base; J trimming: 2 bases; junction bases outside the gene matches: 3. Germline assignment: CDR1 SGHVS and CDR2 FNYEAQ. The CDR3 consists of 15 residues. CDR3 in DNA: TGTGCCAGCAGCTTAGGTTGGACAGGGGCCTACGAGCAGTACTTC. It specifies CASSLGWTGAYEQYF.

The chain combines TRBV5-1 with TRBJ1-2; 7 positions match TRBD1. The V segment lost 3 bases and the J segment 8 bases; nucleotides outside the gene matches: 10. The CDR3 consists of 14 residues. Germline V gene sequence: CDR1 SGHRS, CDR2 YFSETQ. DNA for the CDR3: TGCGCCAGCAGCTGGGGGGCCGGGACAGACGGCTACACCTTC. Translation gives CASSWGAGTDGYTF. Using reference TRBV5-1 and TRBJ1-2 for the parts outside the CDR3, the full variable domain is KAGVTQTPRYLIKTRGQQVTLSCSPISGHRSVSWYQQTPGQGLQFLFEYFSETQRNKGNFPGRFSGRQFSNSRSEMNVSTLELGDSALYLCASSWGAGTDGYTFGSGTRLTVV.

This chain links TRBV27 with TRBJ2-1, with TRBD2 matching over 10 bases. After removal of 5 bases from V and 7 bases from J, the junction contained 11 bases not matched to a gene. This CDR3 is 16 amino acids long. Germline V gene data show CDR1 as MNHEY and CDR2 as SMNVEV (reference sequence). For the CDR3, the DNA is TGTGCCAGCAGTCACCCCCTAGCGGGAGAGAAGAATGAGCAGTTCTTC. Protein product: CASSHPLAGEKNEQFF.